This T cell receptor beta chain was identified during a study of shared clonotypes between healthy human individuals. Overall study results and limits: Several donors held about 5% of naive CD4 clonotypes in common.

The naive CD8 fraction comprised CD45RO-negative cells positively selected for CCR7 and excluded terminally differentiated effector memory CD45RA+ cells. Libraries were prepared by immunoSEQ multiplex PCR; TCRdb keeps only in-frame clonotypes and omits some of them. The table includes a few million clones, 85% to 95% detected once. About this clone: No antigen is known for it.

The CDR3 consists of 15 residues. Germline V gene sequence: CDR1 SGHRS, CDR2 YFSETQ. V shed 5 bases and J 0 bases; nucleotides not matched to a gene: 3. Sequenced input: naive CD8+ T cells from PBMCs. The V call is TRBV5-1, the J call TRBJ2-1; 9 nucleotides agree with TRBD2. This TCR was recovered from a man aged 18 to 29 in good health. Some clones in this sample may be carry-over from other donors' samples. The CDR3 spells CASRLSGSSYNEQFF. In DNA form, the CDR3 reads TGCGCCAGCAGACTTAGCGGGAGCTCCTACAATGAGCAGTTCTTC.